The 20 T cell receptor beta chains given below trace back to one sample, sequenced in a study of cytotoxic CD8 clonotypes in ibrutinib-treated CLL. Repertoires were generated with immunoSEQ multiplex PCR, while TCRdb's copy carries only in-frame clones and drops some. This table has fewer than 90,000 clones, 85% to 90% appearing once. Specimen: PBMCs, collected before ibrutinib treatment. These receptors all come from a human donor with chronic lymphocytic leukemia.

The chain couples TRBV19 to TRBJ2-7, with TRBD1 matching 7 bases. V was clipped by 4 bases and J by 2 bases; unmatched bases: 8. This CDR3 has 15 amino acids. Per the germline V gene, CDR1 is LNHDA and CDR2 is SQIVND (reference sequence). CDR3 bases: TGTGCCAGTAGTACTGGGACAGACCCTCCCTACGAGCAGTACTTC. The encoded protein is CASSTGTDPPYEQYF.

In this sample, this clone turned up once. This chain links TRBV2 with TRBJ1-3; 10 bases map to TRBD1. V dropped 6 bases and J dropped 4; count of bases not matched to a gene: 9. The CDR3 spans 16 residues. Germline CDR1 SNHLY, CDR2 FYNNEI. The DNA of the CDR3 is TGTGCCAGCAGCCGAAGAGACAGGGGGCGAGGAAACACCATATATTTT. This gives the protein CASSRRDRGRGNTIYF. Complete variable domain (other parts from reference TRBV2 and TRBJ1-3): EPEVTQTPSHQVTQMGQEVILRCVPISNHLYFYWYRQILGQKVEFLVSFYNNEISEKSEIFDDQFSVERPDGSNFTLKIRSTKLEDSAMYFCASSRRDRGRGNTIYFGEGSWLTVV.

The chain is built from TRBV5-6 and TRBJ1-2; 8 bases align to TRBD1. J gave up 3 bases and V 1 base, and 8 bases lay outside the gene matches. Germline V gives CDR1 SGHDT, CDR2 YYEEEE. The CDR3 is 16 residues long. The CDR3 region is CASSLTLGQGYYGYTF. The DNA of the CDR3 is TGTGCCAGCAGCTTGACATTAGGACAGGGTTACTATGGCTACACCTTC.

The chain joins TRBV9 to TRBJ2-5, with D tentatively TRBD2 (5 bases). The CDR3 covers 14 residues. CDR1 and CDR2 from the germline V gene are SGDLS and YYNGEE. Deletions cut 3 bases from V and 1 base from J, with 10 bases between. CDR3 nucleotide sequence: TGTGCCAGCAGCGCGAGGGCAGTCCAAGAGACCCAGTACTTC. Translation: CASSARAVQETQYF.

The rearrangement links TRBV7-3 to TRBJ2-6; tentatively, D is TRBD2 (6 bases). The V gene lost 5 bases and the J gene lost 1 base, with 21 bases spanning the gap. CDR1 SGHTA and CDR2 FQGTGA come from the germline V gene. The CDR3 length is 19 residues. CDR3 loop: CASSLELGRTISGANVLTF. In DNA form, the CDR3 reads TGTGCCAGCAGCCTCGAGCTCGGACGGACTATTTCTGGGGCCAACGTCCTGACTTTC.

The rearrangement links TRBV30 to TRBJ2-3, with 11 bases lining up with TRBD2. This CDR3 spans 17 amino acids. Losses at the gene ends were 0 bases for V and 0 bases for J; bases not matched to a gene: 5. CDR1 and CDR2 from the germline V gene are GTSNPN and SVGIG (reference sequence). For the CDR3, the DNA is TGTGCCTGGAGTGTCCCCGGACTAGCGGGTAGCACAGATACGCAGTATTTT. It specifies CAWSVPGLAGSTDTQYF.

The J gene is TRBJ1-3, the V gene TRBV5-1, with 8 bases aligning to TRBD1. V shed 2 bases and J 4 bases; nucleotides not matched to a gene: 2. The CDR3 sequence is 14 residues long. The germline V gene encodes CDR1 SGHRS and CDR2 YFSETQ. CDR3 in DNA: TGCGCCAGCAGCTTCGCAGGGGGCGGAAACACCATATATTTT. It yields the protein CASSFAGGGNTIYF.

DNA of the CDR3: TGTGCCTGGAGTCAGGGTCCCGGGGAGCTGTTTTTT. It specifies CAWSQGPGELFF. The chain carries TRBV30 and TRBJ2-2; perhaps TRBD1 as D (5 bases). CDR1 is GTSNPN, CDR2 SVGIG, per germline (reference sequence). This CDR3 has 12 residues. The ends were cut back, 2 bases at V and 6 bases at J, with 7 bases in the middle.

This clone showed up just once. The chain employs TRBV15 and TRBJ1-2; the D is unclear. The CDR3 loop spans 13 amino acids. Germline V gene data show CDR1 as LNHNV and CDR2 as YYDKDF (reference sequence). V shed 3 bases and J shed 4 bases, with 9 bases lying between them. The CDR3 region is CATSSTKSYGYTF. CDR3 bases: TGTGCCACCAGCAGTACGAAAAGCTATGGCTACACCTTC.

The genes are TRBV7-8 and TRBJ1-2, with 10 bases aligning to TRBD1. The CDR3 is made up of 13 amino acids. CDR1 is SGHVS and CDR2 is FQNEAQ in the germline V gene. The V segment lost 5 bases and the J segment 6 bases; nucleotides outside the gene matches: 3. Written as DNA, the CDR3 is TGTGCCAGCAGCCGGACAGGGGGGGATGGCTACACCTTC. Protein sequence: CASSRTGGDGYTF. The full variable domain, in which reference TRBV7-8 and TRBJ1-2 provide the parts outside the CDR3, is GAGVSQSPRYKVAKRGQDVALRCDPISGHVSLFWYQQALGQGPEFLTYFQNEAQLDKSGLPSDRFFAERPEGSVSTLKIQRTQQEDSAVYLCASSRTGGDGYTFGSGTRLTVV.

The CDR3 nucleotides are TGTGCCAGTGGCGTTAATGGGGGAAATGAGCAGTTCTTC. Protein: CASGVNGGNEQFF. This chain links TRBV6-1 with TRBJ2-1; D may correspond to TRBD1 or TRBD2 (5 bases each). The CDR3 totals 13 residues. Trimming removed 9 bases from V and 7 bases from J, with 16 bases in between. Germline V gives CDR1 MNHNS, CDR2 SASEGT.

The chain couples TRBV30 to TRBJ2-1; D is perhaps TRBD2 (5 bases). The V and J ends lost 1 base and 9 bases respectively, with 13 bases between them. Germline assignment: CDR1 GTSNPN and CDR2 SVGIG (reference sequence). The CDR3 is 13 residues long. CDR3 sequence (DNA): TGTGCCTGGAGTGCGCGTAGAGGGTTTGAGCAGTTCTTC. Translated, it gives CAWSARRGFEQFF.

The chain couples TRBV7-9 to TRBJ2-7; 8 nucleotides agree with TRBD1. The junction had 7 bases not matched to a gene; V was cut back by 3 bases and J by 3 bases. Germline lookup yields CDR1 SEHNR and CDR2 FQNEAQ (reference sequence). CDR3 length: 15 residues. The CDR3 region is CASSFSTGGLYEQYF. The CDR3 DNA follows: TGTGCCAGCAGCTTTTCTACAGGGGGTCTCTACGAGCAGTACTTC.

The J gene is TRBJ1-5, the V gene TRBV21-1; whether TRBD1, the table's D call, matches the DNA was not checked. TRBV21-1 is a pseudogene. This CDR3 spans 18 amino acids. The CDR3 DNA sequence: TGTGCCAGCAGCGAACGGGACAGGGGCCACAATAGCAATCAGCCCCAGCATTTT. Translating it yields CASSERDRGHNSNQPQHF.

The J gene is TRBJ2-7, the V gene TRBV4-1, with 8 bases lining up with TRBD2. The CDR3 spans 19 residues. Per germline, CDR1 MGHRA and CDR2 YSYEKL. Trimming removed 1 base from V and 2 bases from J; junction bases left unmatched: 16. DNA for the CDR3: TGCGCCAGCAGCCAAGCCCATATCGGCGGGAGGAGAATCGCCTACGAGCAGTACTTC. Its translation is CASSQAHIGGRRIAYEQYF.

This clone was observed a few times. The chain carries TRBV7-9 and TRBJ2-1; possible D gene TRBD1, 5 bases. Trimming cost V 5 bases and J 3 bases, with 14 bases left between them. This CDR3 has 15 residues. The germline gives CDR1 SEHNR, CDR2 FQNEAQ (reference sequence). Here the CDR3 reads CASSPMTARYNEQFF. CDR3 coding DNA: TGTGCCAGCAGCCCAATGACAGCACGCTACAATGAGCAGTTCTTC.

This clone was counted a few times. V usage is TRBV7-8 and J usage is TRBJ2-7; the D gene could be TRBD1 or TRBD2 (5 bases each). The CDR3 is 14 residues long. V lost 3 bases to trimming and J lost 2 bases, with 11 bases between them. Germline V gene sequence: CDR1 SGHVS, CDR2 FQNEAQ. The CDR3 nucleotides are TGTGCCAGCAGCTTCTGGGGGAATCCCTACGAGCAGTACTTC. This sequence encodes CASSFWGNPYEQYF.

A word on this clone: The identical CDR3 is also encoded by other nucleotide sequences in the sample. This chain joins TRBV5-6 and TRBJ2-7; 11 nucleotides agree with TRBD1. Germline V gives CDR1 SGHDT, CDR2 YYEEEE. The CDR3 is 14 amino acids. V shed 3 bases, J shed 2 bases, and the junction held 1 base outside the gene matches. CDR3 amino acids: CASSWGQGAYEQYF. DNA for the CDR3: TGTGCCAGCAGCTGGGGACAGGGGGCCTACGAGCAGTACTTC.

V gene TRBV19 combines with J gene TRBJ1-3, with D uncertain. CDR3 size: 15 residues. Trimming pared 2 bases from V and 2 bases from J, leaving 10 bases between. CDR1 and CDR2 (germline): LNHDA, SQIVND (reference sequence). DNA for the CDR3: TGTGCCAGTAGTATATTAGGAGATCCTGGAAACACCATATATTTT. It translates to CASSILGDPGNTIYF.

The V and J genes are TRBV29-1 and TRBJ1-3; D not resolved. Trimming pared 0 bases from V and 4 bases from J, leaving 10 bases between. CDR3 length: 14 amino acids. Germline loops: CDR1 SQVTM, CDR2 ANQGSEA. CDR3 residues: CSVEDVGLGNTIYF. Here the CDR3 DNA reads TGCAGCGTTGAAGATGTAGGGTTGGGAAACACCATATATTTT.